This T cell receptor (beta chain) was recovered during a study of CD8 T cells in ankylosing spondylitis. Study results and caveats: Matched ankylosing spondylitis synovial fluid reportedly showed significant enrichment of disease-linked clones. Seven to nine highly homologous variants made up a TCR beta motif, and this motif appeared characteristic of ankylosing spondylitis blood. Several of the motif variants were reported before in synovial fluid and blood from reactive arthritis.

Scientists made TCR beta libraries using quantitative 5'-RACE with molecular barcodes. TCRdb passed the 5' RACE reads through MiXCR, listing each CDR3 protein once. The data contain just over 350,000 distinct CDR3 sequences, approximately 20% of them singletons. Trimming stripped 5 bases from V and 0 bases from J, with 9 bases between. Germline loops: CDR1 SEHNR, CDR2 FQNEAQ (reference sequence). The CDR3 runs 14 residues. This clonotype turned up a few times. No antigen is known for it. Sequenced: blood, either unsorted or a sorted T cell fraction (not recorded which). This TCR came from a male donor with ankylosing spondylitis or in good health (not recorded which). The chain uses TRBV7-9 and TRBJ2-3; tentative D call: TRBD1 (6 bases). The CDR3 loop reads CASSGTYSTDTQYF. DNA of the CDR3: TGTGCCAGCAGCGGGACATACAGCACAGATACGCAGTATTTT. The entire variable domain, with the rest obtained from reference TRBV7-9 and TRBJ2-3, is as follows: DTGVSQNPRHKITKRGQNVTFRCDPISEHNRLYWYRQTLGQGPEFLTYFQNEAQLEKSRLLSDRFSAERPKGSFSTLEIQRTEQGDSAMYLCASSGTYSTDTQYFGPGTRLTVL.